This TCR beta chain was obtained from a study of CD8+ T cells in alopecia areata. Looking at the study overall: Scoring of treated patients' severity used the percentage of affected scalp area.

Turning to this clone: The antigen remains unidentified.

Sequencing used cDNA as its template, made by extracting RNA and reverse transcribing it. Sequenced by immunoSEQ multiplex PCR; TCRdb stores in-frame clones only, minus some. In the table there are around 190,000 clones, over 60% of which are singletons. The germline CDR1 and CDR2 sequences are LNHNV and YYDKDF (reference sequence). CDR3 size: 18 residues. The V gene lost 6 bases and the J gene lost 1 base, with 24 bases spanning the gap. Stated treatment: oral pan-JAK inhibitor, 5-10 mg twice daily. Regarding the study as a whole: Compared with normal scalp, lesional scalp had higher clonality and more expanded CD8+ clones.

Sequenced material: CD4+ T cells sorted from blood, taken at week 4, from a patient treated with tofacitinib. The receptor was derived from a human donor with alopecia areata. V gene TRBV15 combines with J gene TRBJ1-1; no firm D call. The CDR3 spells CATSQKPHRAGKNTEAFF. CDR3 bases: TGTGCCACCAGTCAGAAACCCCATCGGGCGGGGAAGAACACTGAAGCTTTCTTT.